This section outlines one T cell receptor beta chain sequence together with its context. Vbeta (60) and Jbeta (13) primers were used in the PCR. Original processing methods: As a later analysis found, there were 80 million to 90 million unique TCR beta chains, of which roughly 11 million were shared. Some clones are missing from TCRdb's copy, which holds only in-frame ones; the method was immunoSEQ multiplex PCR. D and trimming come from the DNA, and the V and J calls and clone size come from that table. The data show 80,000 to 95,000 clones, approximately 70% seen once. This entry comes from a study of cytomegalovirus exposure and HLA in healthy donors. From germline, CDR1 is SGHNT and CDR2 YYREEE (reference sequence). The V end lost 4 bases, the J end lost 0 bases, and 17 bases lay between the germline ends. CDR3 length: 17 residues.

The specimen sequenced was PBMCs. This receptor was obtained from a woman aged 45 to 65 in good health and CMV-seropositive. The chain employs TRBV5-4 and TRBJ1-3; D is possibly TRBD1 (6 bases). This CDR3 reads CASSPDSPLFSGNTIYF. In nucleotides, the CDR3 is TGTGCCAGCAGCCCGGACAGCCCTTTATTCTCTGGAAACACCATATATTTT.